The 6 T cell receptor beta chains below all came from one sample that was sequenced in a study of beta chain features in type 1 diabetes. Every isolated RNA sample was fully reverse transcribed, so sequencing captured expressed TCRB transcripts. Using immunoSEQ multiplex PCR, the repertoire was profiled, and TCRdb retains in-frame clones only, with some absent. The sample has about 360,000 clones, over 10% seen once. What was sequenced was naive CD4+ T cells from blood. The receptors derive from a man younger than 35 in good health.

The V call is TRBV7-2, the J call TRBJ2-1; D is ambiguous. Germline V gene data show CDR1 as SGHTA and CDR2 as FQGNSA. Trimming removed 6 bases from V and 7 bases from J, with 16 bases in between. CDR3 size: 14 residues. As DNA, the CDR3 is TGTGCCAGCAGATTACTTTCGGGTTTGAATGAGCAGTTCTTC. As protein: CASRLLSGLNEQFF.

This clone was observed a few times. The chain is built from TRBV28 and TRBJ1-2, with no clear D. Looked up from germline, CDR1 is MDHEN and CDR2 is SYDVKM. The CDR3 covers 14 residues. Trimming removed 4 bases at V and 2 bases at J, with 11 bases between. CDR3 sequence reads: CASSSSDTNYGYTF. The CDR3 nucleotides read TGTGCCAGCAGTTCGTCCGACACCAACTATGGCTACACCTTC.

The chain combines TRBV27 with TRBJ2-7; the D gene is possibly TRBD2 (6 bases). Germline values: CDR1 MNHEY, CDR2 SMNVEV (reference sequence). Between the trimmed V and J ends, which lost 3 bases and 3 bases, there was a span of 12 bases. The CDR3 has 14 residues. CDR3: CASSFLPRGYEQYF. The CDR3 coding sequence is TGTGCCAGCAGTTTTCTCCCGCGGGGCTACGAGCAGTACTTC.

Only a few counts were recorded for this clone. CDR3 in DNA: TGCAGCGTTGGAGACAGCCGGAGCTCTGGAAACACCATATATTTT. Encoded protein: CSVGDSRSSGNTIYF. The V call is TRBV29-1, the J call TRBJ1-3, with a possible D match to TRBD1 (5 bases). CDR3 length: 15 residues. The ends were cut back, 4 bases at V and 0 bases at J, with 13 bases in the middle. Germline CDR1 is SQVTM and CDR2 is ANQGSEA.

The V gene is TRBV2, the J gene TRBJ1-2; tentative D call: TRBD1 (5 bases). Germline V gene lookup returns CDR1 SNHLY and CDR2 FYNNEI. The V end lost 11 bases, the J end lost 2 bases, and 15 bases lay between the germline ends. The CDR3 is 13 amino acids. In DNA, the CDR3 is TGTGCCTTCCGGGGGAGAGGGAACTATGGCTACACCTTC. This translates into CAFRGRGNYGYTF.

The chain has TRBV5-1 and TRBJ1-1; 12 bases match TRBD1. The CDR3 runs to 18 residues. With V trimmed by 4 bases and J by 4 bases, 14 bases remained unmatched. Germline values: CDR1 SGHRS, CDR2 YFSETQ. Here the CDR3 reads CASSRRHRDRGLGTEAFF. The DNA for the CDR3 is TGCGCCAGCAGCCGAAGACACCGGGACAGGGGGCTGGGCACTGAAGCTTTCTTT.